This T cell receptor (beta chain) was identified in a study of CD8 T cells in ankylosing spondylitis. Study results and caveats: What appeared characteristic of ankylosing spondylitis blood was a TCR beta motif of eight highly homologous variants.

V trimming: 6 bases; J trimming: 5 bases; junction bases outside the gene matches: 9. CDR3 length equals 15 residues. Germline CDR1 reads MNHNS; CDR2 reads SASEGT. To note about this clonotype: Its antigen remains unidentified.

TCRdb reanalysed the 5' RACE reads using MiXCR and keeps one entry per CDR3 protein. The data contain about 700,000 distinct CDR3 sequences, roughly 19% of them singletons. Material for sequencing was blood, either unsorted or a sorted T cell fraction (not recorded which). This chain connects TRBV6-1 to TRBJ2-1; 8 positions match TRBD1. The sequence came from a male donor with ankylosing spondylitis. CDR3 sequence reads: CASSKGQVVNNEQFF. The CDR3, as DNA: TGTGCCAGCAGCAAGGGACAGGTTGTTAACAATGAGCAGTTCTTC.